These 24 T cell receptor beta chains were all obtained from the same sample, sequenced in a study of blood T cell repertoires in COVID-19. This table comes from immunoSEQ multiplex PCR, and its TCRdb copy is limited to in-frame clones, with some not included. The repertoire has about 180,000 clones, around 86% of them found once; the top ten carry around 8.6%. Sequences were obtained from PBMCs or T cells enriched from blood (not recorded which). These receptors were collected from a woman in her twenties or thirties who had recovered from COVID-19.

The V and J genes are TRBV6-5 and TRBJ2-5, with 8 bases fitting TRBD2. Germline CDR1 reads MNHEY; CDR2 reads SVGAGI. The CDR3 is made up of 16 amino acids. Trimming removed 4 bases from V and 5 bases from J; junction bases left unmatched: 12. Here the CDR3 DNA reads TGTGCCAGCAGTTTGGTACAAGCGGGAGCCGGCGAGACCCAGTACTTC. Its protein product is CASSLVQAGAGETQYF.

The chain links TRBV3-1 (or the pseudogene TRBV3-2) to TRBJ1-2; 7 bases are a match to TRBD1. Unmatched junction bases numbered 4, after V lost 2 bases and J lost 1 base. The length of the CDR3 is 15 residues. The V gene's germline CDR1 is LGHDT and CDR2 YNNKEL (reference sequence). The CDR3 coding sequence is TGTGCCAGCAGCCAATGGGACAGATTTAACTATGGCTACACCTTC. Amino acids: CASSQWDRFNYGYTF.

The chain recombines TRBV4-2 with TRBJ2-2; 12 bases line up with TRBD2. Germline CDR1 and CDR2: LGHNA and YNFKEQ. There are 17 residues in the CDR3. V lost 6 bases, J lost 7 bases, and 12 bases stayed unmatched. CDR3 in amino acids: CASRDRTSGMGGGELFF. The CDR3, as DNA: TGTGCCAGCAGAGATCGGACTAGCGGGATGGGTGGCGGGGAGCTGTTTTTT.

The rearrangement uses TRBV6-5 and TRBJ2-7; no clear D gene. Per the germline V gene, CDR1 is MNHEY and CDR2 is SVGAGI. Deletions cut 2 bases from V and 6 bases from J, with 8 bases between. CDR3 size: 12 residues. The CDR3 coding sequence is TGTGCCAGCAGTTACGCGTCCGTCGAGCAGTACTTC. This codes for CASSYASVEQYF.

This sequence joins TRBV5-1 and TRBJ2-3, with 11 bases fitting TRBD1. There are 17 residues in the CDR3. Losses at the gene ends were 3 bases for V and 2 bases for J; bases not matched to a gene: 8. Germline CDR1 SGHRS, CDR2 YFSETQ. The chain's CDR3 is CASSSAGTGGLTDTQYF. The CDR3 nucleotides are TGCGCCAGCAGCTCCGCCGGGACAGGGGGACTCACAGATACGCAGTATTTT.

This rearrangement joins TRBV28 to TRBJ2-3, with 11 positions matching TRBD2. CDR1 and CDR2 from the germline V gene are MDHEN and SYDVKM. Losses at the gene ends were 3 bases for V and 7 bases for J; bases not matched to a gene: 6. The CDR3 runs to 15 residues. DNA of the CDR3: TGTGCCAGCAGTTTGTTAGCGGGAGGGAAGAATACGCAGTATTTT. Translating it yields CASSLLAGGKNTQYF.

The V call is TRBV2, the J call TRBJ2-2; 14 bases are shared with TRBD2. Per the germline V gene, CDR1 is SNHLY and CDR2 is FYNNEI. With V trimmed by 7 bases and J by 6 bases, 10 bases remained unmatched. The CDR3 length is 17 residues. The CDR3 nucleotides read TGTGCCAGCATTGGGACTAGCGGGAGATGGGGCCCCGGGGAGCTGTTTTTT. Encoded protein: CASIGTSGRWGPGELFF.

This chain joins TRBV19 and TRBJ1-1; a weak D match, TRBD1 (5 bases). This CDR3 contains 14 residues. Trimming cost V 2 bases and J 2 bases, with 9 bases left between them. Germline loops: CDR1 LNHDA, CDR2 SQIVND (reference sequence). CDR3 loop: CASSIWGGNTEAFF. CDR3 nucleotides: TGTGCCAGTAGTATATGGGGCGGCAACACTGAAGCTTTCTTT.

There are a few counts of this clone. The chain recombines TRBV25-1 with TRBJ2-2, with TRBD2 matching over 8 bases. Germline V gene sequence: CDR1 MGHDK, CDR2 SYGVNS. The CDR3 is 12 amino acids. As DNA, the CDR3 is TGTGAGGTAGCGGGAAGCACCGGGGAGCTGTTTTTT. This sequence encodes CEVAGSTGELFF.

This clone was counted once. In DNA form, the CDR3 reads TGTGCCAGCAGCCAGATGACAGGGTGGGGTGGCTACACCTTC. It specifies CASSQMTGWGGYTF. The chain couples TRBV3-1 (or the pseudogene TRBV3-2) to TRBJ1-2, with 7 bases identical to TRBD1. Germline-derived CDR1 and CDR2 are LGHDT and YNNKEL (reference sequence). This CDR3 region has 14 residues. The V gene end was trimmed by 3 bases and the J gene end by 7 bases; junction bases not matched to a gene: 8.

Here the CDR3 DNA reads TGTGCCAGTAGTTGGGACACGGAAGGGGGCTACACCTTC. Its translation: CASSWDTEGGYTF. The chain recombines TRBV19 with TRBJ1-2, with D perhaps matching TRBD1 (6 bases). CDR3 length: 13 amino acids. Germline CDR1 and CDR2: LNHDA and SQIVND (reference sequence). The V gene lost 5 bases and the J gene lost 8 bases, with 15 bases spanning the gap.

The rearrangement links TRBV3-1 (or the pseudogene TRBV3-2) to TRBJ2-2; 8 positions match TRBD1. The CDR3 extends over 15 amino acids. The germline CDR1 and CDR2 sequences are LGHDT and YNNKEL (reference sequence). The V gene end was trimmed by 6 bases and the J gene end by 5 bases; junction bases not matched to a gene: 8. The CDR3 DNA reads TGTGCCAGCAGTCAGACAGGGGTGTCGACCGGGGAGCTGTTTTTT. Protein sequence: CASSQTGVSTGELFF.

The chain recombines TRBV7-9 with TRBJ2-5; the match to TRBD1 covers 7 bases. Trimming took 2 bases from V and 3 from J; bases not matched to a gene: 6. Per germline, CDR1 SEHNR and CDR2 FQNEAQ (reference sequence). CDR3 length: 15 residues. The CDR3 loop is CASSLIEDREETQYF. The CDR3 bases are TGTGCCAGCAGCTTAATCGAAGACAGGGAAGAGACCCAGTACTTC.

This chain links TRBV7-2 with TRBJ2-7, with 7 bases aligning to TRBD1. Germline CDR1 SGHTA, CDR2 FQGNSA. V lost 5 bases to trimming and J lost 4 bases; unmatched junction nucleotides: 11. This CDR3 region has 15 residues. CDR3 nucleotide sequence: TGTGCCAGCAGCAGAGACCGGGACAGAGGTTACGAGCAGTACTTC. Translating it yields CASSRDRDRGYEQYF. Full variable domain (rest looked up from reference TRBV7-2 and TRBJ2-7): GAGVSQSPSNKVTEKGKDVELRCDPISGHTALYWYRQSLGQGLEFLIYFQGNSAPDKSGLPSDRFSAERTGGSVSTLTIQRTQQEDSAVYLCASSRDRDRGYEQYFGPGTRLTVT.

The chain carries TRBV4-1 and TRBJ2-1, with 8 bases that match TRBD2. V lost 0 bases, J lost 6 bases, and 7 bases stayed unmatched. The CDR3 runs 16 residues. The V gene's germline CDR1 is MGHRA and CDR2 YSYEKL. The CDR3 DNA sequence: TGCGCCAGCAGCCAAGATCCAGCGGGGGTGGGCAATGAGCAGTTCTTC. As protein: CASSQDPAGVGNEQFF.

Of note for this clone: The same CDR3 is also encoded by other DNA sequences in this sample. The gene calls are TRBV7-9 and TRBJ1-5; no reliable D call. The germline V and J ends were trimmed by 3 bases and 4 bases, with 4 bases remaining between them. Germline loops: CDR1 SEHNR, CDR2 FQNEAQ (reference sequence). The CDR3 contains 12 residues. The CDR3 sequence: CASSFGNQPQHF. The DNA of the CDR3 is TGTGCCAGCAGCTTCGGGAATCAGCCCCAGCATTTT.

J is TRBJ1-4 and V is TRBV6-4; TRBD1 agrees at 8 bases. This CDR3 has 17 residues. V shed 2 bases, J shed 7 bases, and the junction held 12 bases outside the gene matches. In germline, CDR1 is MRHNA, CDR2 SNTAGT. CDR3 loop: CASSDNLRTGTGEKLFF. In DNA, the CDR3 is TGTGCCAGCAGTGACAACCTTCGGACAGGGACGGGTGAAAAACTGTTTTTT.

This chain links TRBV10-3 with TRBJ1-5, with 8 bases matching TRBD1. The CDR3 length is 17 residues. Losses at the gene ends were 0 bases for V and 3 bases for J; bases not matched to a gene: 7. CDR1 and CDR2 (germline): ENHRY, SYGVKD. The CDR3 bases are TGTGCCATCAGTGAGTCGGCGGGACAGGCGAACAATCAGCCCCAGCATTTT. Translated, it gives CAISESAGQANNQPQHF.

The chain has TRBV7-8 and TRBJ1-5, with 8 bases that match TRBD1. The CDR3 is made up of 16 amino acids. Germline V lookup: CDR1 SGHVS, CDR2 FQNEAQ. V gave up 1 base and J gave up 6 bases; unmatched junction bases: 8. The DNA for the CDR3 is TGTGCCAGCAGCTTAGATCGGCAGGGGGCTGGTCAGCCCCAGCATTTT. Its protein product is CASSLDRQGAGQPQHF.

The chain joins TRBV9 to TRBJ1-4, with 10 positions matching TRBD1. The CDR3 loop spans 14 amino acids. The V gene end was trimmed by 4 bases and the J gene end by 8 bases; junction bases not matched to a gene: 5. CDR1 SGDLS and CDR2 YYNGEE come from the germline V gene. The CDR3 DNA reads as TGTGCCAGCAGCATCGGGACAGGGGAGGAAAAACTGTTTTTT. It is translated as CASSIGTGEEKLFF. Together with reference TRBV9 and TRBJ1-4, the CDR3 gives the full variable domain: DSGVTQTPKHLITATGQRVTLRCSPRSGDLSVYWYQQSLDQGLQFLIQYYNGEERAKGNILERFSAQQFPDLHSELNLSSLELGDSALYFCASSIGTGEEKLFFGSGTQLSVL.

This clone appeared a single time. This chain uses TRBV28 with TRBJ2-1, with 10 bases identical to TRBD1. Trimming at V came to 7 bases and at J to 7 bases, leaving 13 bases not matched to a gene. The length of the CDR3 is 16 residues. CDR1 and CDR2 from the germline V gene are MDHEN and SYDVKM. CDR3 DNA: TGTGCCAGCACCGGGGCCGGGACAGGGGACAGTAATGAGCAGTTCTTC. Translation gives CASTGAGTGDSNEQFF. Complete variable domain (other parts from reference TRBV28 and TRBJ2-1): DVKVTQSSRYLVKRTGEKVFLECVQDMDHENMFWYRQDPGLGLRLIYFSYDVKMKEKGDIPEGYSVSREKKERFSLILESASTNQTSMYLCASTGAGTGDSNEQFFGPGTRLTVL.

The sample holds one count of this clone. This chain connects TRBV5-4 to TRBJ1-1; 10 positions match TRBD1. Germline CDR1 is SGHNT and CDR2 is YYREEE (reference sequence). This CDR3 is 17 amino acids long. J gave up 1 base and V 6 bases, and 12 bases lay outside the gene matches. Here the CDR3 reads CASTNHRDRGRNTEAFF. The CDR3 DNA reads TGTGCCAGCACCAATCACCGGGACAGGGGCCGGAACACTGAAGCTTTCTTT.

The rearrangement uses TRBV2 and TRBJ1-4; D ambiguous. Germline V gene lookup returns CDR1 SNHLY and CDR2 FYNNEI. V gave up 8 bases and J gave up 5 bases, with 21 bases separating them. This CDR3 contains 16 residues. The CDR3: CASSRRAGRENEKLFF. CDR3 DNA: TGTGCCAGCTCCCGAAGGGCGGGAAGGGAAAATGAAAAACTGTTTTTT.

This clone came up once. The chain is built from TRBV24-1 and TRBJ1-1, with D hard to call. The CDR3 is 18 amino acids. Trimming shortened V by 0 bases and J by 5 bases, and 21 bases separated the two germline ends. Germline CDR1 is KGHDR and CDR2 is SFDVKD. The CDR3 region is CATSDLRNSLASGTEAFF. For the CDR3, the DNA is TGTGCCACCAGTGATTTGCGGAACAGTCTAGCCTCGGGAACTGAAGCTTTCTTT.